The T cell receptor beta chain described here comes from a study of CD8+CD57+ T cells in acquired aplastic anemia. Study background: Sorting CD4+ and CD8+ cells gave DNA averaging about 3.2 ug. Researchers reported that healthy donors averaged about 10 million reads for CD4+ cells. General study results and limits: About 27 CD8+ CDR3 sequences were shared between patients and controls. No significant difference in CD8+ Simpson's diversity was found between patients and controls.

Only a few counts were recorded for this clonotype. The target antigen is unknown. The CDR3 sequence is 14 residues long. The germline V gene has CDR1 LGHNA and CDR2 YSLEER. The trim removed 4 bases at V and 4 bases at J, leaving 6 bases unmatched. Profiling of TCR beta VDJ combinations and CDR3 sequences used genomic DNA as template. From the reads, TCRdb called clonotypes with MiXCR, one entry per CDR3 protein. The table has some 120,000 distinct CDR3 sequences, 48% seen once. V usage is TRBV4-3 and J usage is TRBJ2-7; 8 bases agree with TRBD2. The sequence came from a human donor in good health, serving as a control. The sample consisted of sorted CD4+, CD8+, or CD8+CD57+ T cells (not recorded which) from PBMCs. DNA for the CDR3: TGCGCCAGCAGCCTCGTGTTAGCGGGGTACGAGCAGTACTTC. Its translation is CASSLVLAGYEQYF.